Sequencing of this T cell receptor (beta chain) was carried out in a study of cytomegalovirus exposure and HLA in healthy donors. Study results and caveats: Most TCR beta V segments were productive about 87% or about 30% of the time in an earlier analysis.

This clone came up once. Its antigen remains unknown. Both 60 Vbeta primers and 13 Jbeta primers went into the PCR. The repertoire was sequenced with immunoSEQ multiplex PCR; TCRdb's copy has only in-frame clones and lacks some. Counted here are about 170,000 clones, more than 70% occurring once; the ten biggest clones make up about 4.4%. Participants comprised healthy donors of bone marrow. Material: PBMCs. The receptor was isolated from a woman aged 45-65 years in good health and CMV-seropositive.

CDR3 sequence: CASSLEHAGNEQFF. The CDR3 DNA sequence: TGTGCCAGCAGCTTAGAGCACGCCGGCAATGAGCAGTTCTTC. V usage is TRBV11-2 and J usage is TRBJ2-1, with D uncertain. Germline V gene sequence: CDR1 SGHAT, CDR2 FQNNGV. Trimming stripped 0 bases from V and 6 bases from J, with 9 bases between. The CDR3 is made up of 14 amino acids.